The present TCR beta chain was sequenced within a study of identical twins. TCRdb reanalysed the 5' RACE reads using MiXCR and keeps one entry per CDR3 protein. The table lists a few hundred thousand distinct CDR3 sequences, roughly 26% of them singletons. V dropped 5 bases and J dropped 10; count of bases not matched to a gene: 9. CDR3 size: 13 residues. Germline CDR1 SGHRS, CDR2 YFSETQ. The same data also contributed to another study, on T cells expressing NK-cell markers. That study adds: One observes that, in several donors, these clonotypes were also the leading ones within the CD3+CD56-NKG2C+ fraction.

The sample taken for sequencing was CD4+ T cells sorted from blood. The chain has TRBV5-1 and TRBJ1-1; 9 bases map to TRBD1. The sequence came from a woman between 18 and 30 years old in good health. The CDR3 region has the DNA TGCGCCAGCAGTGAACGCCGGGACAGGGCAGCTTTCTTT. This codes for CASSERRDRAAFF. Drawing the rest from reference TRBV5-1 and TRBJ1-1, the complete variable domain is KAGVTQTPRYLIKTRGQQVTLSCSPISGHRSVSWYQQTPGQGLQFLFEYFSETQRNKGNFPGRFSGRQFSNSRSEMNVSTLELGDSALYLCASSERRDRAAFFGQGTRLTVV.